This T cell receptor beta chain derives from a study of shared clonotypes between healthy human individuals (dated by TCRdb to the early 2020s). For the study in its entirety: The cohort comprised two women and a few men aged 18 to 49 years. For each donor, three plates each were used for CD4 naive and CD4 memory, two plates were used for CD8 naive, and one plate was used for CD8 memory. Leukapheresis yielded between about 0.85 and 9.5 billion PBMCs per donor. Libraries were prepared and TCR repertoires were sequenced by different laboratories using diverse techniques, in order to increase sequencing depth and limit assay-specific biases. Blood TCR repertoires of a handful of healthy adults were deeply sequenced to estimate repertoire size and the extent of clonotype sharing between individuals.

TCR CDR3 regions were amplified from genomic DNA by multiplex PCR using the deep immunoSEQ assay. Extracted genomic DNA from each cell subset was distributed evenly across all wells of several immunoSEQ 96-well plates, and each plate was treated as a replicate. For sorted subsets, each replicate PCR was loaded with 200 to 250 ng genomic DNA, equivalent to 30,000 to 35,000 T cell genomes. Purified libraries were measured with a Qubit 3.0 fluorometer, size-checked on a Bioanalyzer 2100, and measured again with the KAPA Library Quantification kit. A separate single-read 150-cycle Illumina NextSeq 550 flow cell was used to sequence each immunoSEQ 96-well plate. Regarding the original processing steps: Because only junctional sequences without quality scores were contained in the immunoSEQ output, filtering matching that applied to full-length reads could not be performed. To assign V/J genes and CDR3, sequences were annotated against IMGT germline references using PyIR, a Python wrapper for IgBLAST v1.9. Reads were removed for weak V/J assignments (E-value above 1e-6), missing CDR3, stop codons, out-of-frame junctions, or ambiguous translated residues. V3J clonotypes were defined as sequences sharing the same inferred V gene, J gene, and CDR3 amino acid sequence. Percentage overlap between repertoires was calculated by dividing the number of shared unique clonotypes by the size of the smaller repertoire. Three approaches were used to assess repertoire richness: RTK rarefaction, the Chao1 estimator, and Recon v2.1 estimates of unobserved clonotypes. For all TCRbeta clonotypes obtained by the gDNA method from several donors, generation probabilities were computed with OLGA. TCRdb retrieved this table from immuneACCESS and kept in-frame rearrangements only. Not all clones are present; in checked studies, unresolved V genes account for under half, and no reason is known for the remainder. The DNA gave D and trimming, while V, J and clone size come from that table. For this sample the table gives roughly 2 million clones, of which approximately 95% were detected only once. The top ten hold roughly 1% of the sample.

The germline V end is reduced by 11 bases and the J end by 4 bases; junction bases left unmatched: 21. From the cysteine up to the phenylalanine, the CDR3 has a length of 17 residues. The kept DNA is CDR3 alone, 51 bases in frame from the first base. The germline V gene specifies MDHEN as CDR1 and SYDVKM as CDR2. With respect to this clone: Its antigen specificity is not known. Base qualities are not recorded, but no much larger clone differs from it by a single base.

Overall study outcomes, separate from this receptor: Sampling was limited to blood, and TCR repertoires in tissue likely differ from TCR repertoires in blood. Compared with non-shared clonotypes, the clonotypes found in all four sorted-subset donors had higher generation probabilities. Rarefaction of sorted-subset datasets indicated incomplete sequencing despite the large sequencing depth. Sharing across several donors was observed for approximately 4.6% of naive CD4, less than 4% of naive CD8, about 2.5% of memory CD4, and less than 0.45% of memory CD8 clonotypes. The small number of donors limited the genetic and exposure-history diversity represented. Based on pairwise subsampling, the degree of clonotype sharing among donors was expected to be affected by sequencing depth. Estimated clonotype richness was generally larger for naive than for memory subsets.

CD8 naive samples consisted of CD45RO-negative cells that were positively selected for CCR7, yielding a CD45RA+CCR7+ population without TemRA cells. Donors were healthy HIV-negative adults with no recently reported acute infections or vaccinations. Only Caucasian adults living in Nashville, Tennessee, USA were represented among the donors. Blood was collected by leukapheresis, and PBMCs were isolated by Ficoll-Histopaque density gradient centrifugation and then cryopreserved in liquid nitrogen vapor phase. Analytical flow cytometry was used to check the purity and quantity of every magnetically sorted T cell population. Genomic DNA was isolated from each sorted fraction and quantified by UV absorbance on a Nanodrop 2000c.

The receptor comes from a man between 18 and 29 years old in good health. Sequences were obtained from naive CD8+ T cells sorted from blood. The cell subset or site label for this specimen denotes: CD45RA+CCR7+. This chain joins TRBV28 to TRBJ1-2, and TRBD1 matches 8 of the central bases. The nucleotides are TGTGCCGGGTTACCTGGACAGGGCCTTGGGAGAATCTATGGCTACACCTTC. This is translated as CAGLPGQGLGRIYGYTF.